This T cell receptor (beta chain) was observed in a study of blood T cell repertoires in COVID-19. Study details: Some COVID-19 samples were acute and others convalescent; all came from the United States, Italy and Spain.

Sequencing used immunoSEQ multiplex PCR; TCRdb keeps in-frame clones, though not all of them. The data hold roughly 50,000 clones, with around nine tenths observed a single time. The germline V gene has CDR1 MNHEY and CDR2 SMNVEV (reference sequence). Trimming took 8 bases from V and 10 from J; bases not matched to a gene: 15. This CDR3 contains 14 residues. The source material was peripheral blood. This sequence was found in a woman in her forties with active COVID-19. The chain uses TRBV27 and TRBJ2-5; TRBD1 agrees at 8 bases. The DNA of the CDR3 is TGTGCCAGCGCAAGACAGGGGTGGGAAACGATCCAGTACTTC. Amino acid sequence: CASARQGWETIQYF.